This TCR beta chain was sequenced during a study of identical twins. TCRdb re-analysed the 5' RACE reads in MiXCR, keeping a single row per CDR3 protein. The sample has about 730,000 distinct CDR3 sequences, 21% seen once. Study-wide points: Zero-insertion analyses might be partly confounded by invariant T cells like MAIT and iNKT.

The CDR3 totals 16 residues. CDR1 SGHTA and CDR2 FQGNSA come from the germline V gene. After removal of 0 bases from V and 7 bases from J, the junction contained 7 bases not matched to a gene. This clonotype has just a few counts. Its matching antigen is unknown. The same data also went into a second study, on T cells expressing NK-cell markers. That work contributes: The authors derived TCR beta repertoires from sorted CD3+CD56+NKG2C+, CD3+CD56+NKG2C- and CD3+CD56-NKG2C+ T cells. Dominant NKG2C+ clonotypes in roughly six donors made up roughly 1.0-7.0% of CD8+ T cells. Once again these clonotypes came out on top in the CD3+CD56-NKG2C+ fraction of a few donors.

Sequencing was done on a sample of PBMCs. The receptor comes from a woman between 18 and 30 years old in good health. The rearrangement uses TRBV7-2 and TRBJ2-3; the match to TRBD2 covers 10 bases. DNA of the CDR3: TGTGCCAGCAGCTTAGCAGCGGGAGGGTCCGCTCATACGCAGTATTTT. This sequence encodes CASSLAAGGSAHTQYF.